The clone carrying this T cell receptor beta chain appeared many times. Its antigen is currently unknown. Patients having uncontrolled infection, another autoimmune disease, pregnancy or lactation were not included. Diagnosing involved the use of clinical symptoms, serum thyroxine and TRAb, thyroid ultrasound and orbital computed tomography. The data are from a study of T cells in Graves' hyperthyroidism and ophthalmopathy. Study conclusions and caveats: Before onset, ophthalmopathy was predicted by the model a median approximately 6.5 months earlier. Most thyroid clonotypes expanded above 0.001 appeared in blood too.

TCR beta CDR3 sequences were amplified from RNA transcripts. The HTBI primer set was used in a first-round RT-PCR of the TCR CDR3. TCRdb redid the calling of the multiplex PCR reads with MiXCR, one entry per CDR3 protein. The sample records roughly 510,000 distinct CDR3 sequences, approximately 48% being singletons. Sequencing was carried out using peripheral blood or thyroid tissue (not recorded which). The TCR sequence derives from an adult woman with Graves' disease, either hyperthyroidism or ophthalmopathy (not recorded which).

In DNA form, the CDR3 reads TGTGCCAGCAGCCATAGCTCCTTACAGGGTATCTATGGCTACACCTTC. It specifies CASSHSSLQGIYGYTF. V and J are TRBV5-4 and TRBJ1-2; D may be TRBD1 (6 bases). Germline V gives CDR1 SGHNT, CDR2 YYREEE (reference sequence). Trimming stripped 4 bases from V and 4 bases from J, with 20 bases between. The CDR3 extends over 16 amino acids.